Below are 24 T cell receptor beta chains sequenced from a single sample in a study of CD8 T cells in Susac syndrome (dated by TCRdb to between 2018 and 2021). Libraries were prepared through the immunoSEQ multiplex PCR assay. RNA was extracted using the RNeasy kit, and about 0.5 to 1 ug of the RNA was reverse transcribed with random hexamers. The raw public data were reprocessed by TCRdb itself: fastp quality trimming at Q25, MiXCR clonotype calling, in-frame beta chains only. Rows with a matching CDR3 protein are joined into one entry that keeps the most common DNA and genes. This sample holds about 400,000 distinct CDR3 sequences; approximately 85% were observed only once. The biggest ten clones account for under 0.15% of the sample. Sequencing was done on a sample of CD8+ T cells from PBMCs. The receptor set was obtained from a human donor with multiple sclerosis.

A single count supports this clonotype. The chain carries TRBV6-5 and TRBJ2-1; a weak D match, TRBD2 (6 bases). The V gene's germline CDR1 is MNHEY and CDR2 SVGAGI. The V end lost 0 bases, the J end lost 7 bases, and 10 bases lay between the germline ends. This CDR3 is built from 14 residues. CDR3: CASSYSGTPNEQFF. DNA for the CDR3: TGTGCCAGCAGTTACTCCGGGACTCCGAATGAGCAGTTCTTC.

The CDR3 reads CASSFDTGGRNSGNTIYF. The CDR3 bases are TGTGCCAGCAGTTTCGACACAGGGGGCCGCAACTCTGGAAACACCATATATTTT. The V call is TRBV12-3 or TRBV12-4, the J call TRBJ1-3, with 9 positions matching TRBD1. The CDR3 sequence is 18 residues long. Trimming took 3 bases from V and 0 from J; bases not matched to a gene: 9.

V usage is TRBV15 and J usage is TRBJ2-7; D unclear. This CDR3 spans 13 amino acids. Between the trimmed V and J ends, which lost 1 base and 5 bases, there was a span of 9 bases. The germline V gene has CDR1 LNHNV and CDR2 YYDKDF (reference sequence). CDR3 amino acids: CATSRGLGNEQYF. CDR3 in DNA: TGTGCCACCAGCAGAGGTTTGGGGAACGAGCAGTACTTC.

The chain joins TRBV12-3 or TRBV12-4 to TRBJ2-4; no reliable D call. The CDR3 runs 16 residues. Trimming removed 0 bases at V and 9 bases at J, with 18 bases between. The CDR3 DNA is TGTGCCAGCAGTTTAGCGCCCCTAAACATCCCGGGCATTCAGTACTTC. It is translated as CASSLAPLNIPGIQYF.

V gene TRBV7-9 combines with J gene TRBJ2-2; 8 nucleotides agree with TRBD1. This CDR3 region has 14 residues. Unmatched junction bases numbered 5, after V lost 5 bases and J lost 6 bases. The germline gives CDR1 SEHNR, CDR2 FQNEAQ (reference sequence). This CDR3 reads CASSPGTGPGELFF. In DNA, the CDR3 is TGTGCCAGCAGCCCAGGGACAGGCCCCGGGGAGCTGTTTTTT. The full variable domain, rest sourced from reference TRBV7-9 and TRBJ2-2, is DTGVSQNPRHKITKRGQNVTFRCDPISEHNRLYWYRQTLGQGPEFLTYFQNEAQLEKSRLLSDRFSAERPKGSFSTLEIQRTEQGDSAMYLCASSPGTGPGELFFGEGSRLTVL.

The chain links TRBV3-1 to TRBJ1-1; perhaps TRBD1 as D (6 bases). The CDR3 has 17 residues. Germline V gene data show CDR1 as LGHDT and CDR2 as YNNKEL (reference sequence). V was cut by 0 bases and J by 0 bases, with 14 bases left in between. The chain's CDR3 is CASSQEAGDFMNTEAFF. The CDR3 bases are TGTGCCAGCAGCCAAGAGGCAGGGGATTTCATGAACACTGAAGCTTTCTTT. The variable domain in full, with the rest retrieved from reference TRBV3-1 and TRBJ1-1, is DTAVSQTPKYLVTQMGNDKSIKCEQNLGHDTMYWYKQDSKKFLKIMFSYNNKELIINETVPNRFSPKSPDKAHLNLHINSLELGDSAVYFCASSQEAGDFMNTEAFFGQGTRLTVV.

V and J are TRBV30 and TRBJ2-7, with TRBD1 matching over 7 bases. Trimming cost V 6 bases and J 5 bases; bases outside gene matches: 10. Germline CDR1 and CDR2: GTSNPN and SVGIG (reference sequence). The CDR3 spans 13 residues. Here the CDR3 reads CACRTGPLDEQYF. CDR3 DNA: TGTGCCTGCCGGACAGGTCCTTTGGACGAGCAGTACTTC.

For the CDR3, the DNA is TGTGCCAGCAGCTTAGGGGCGCCCATTGCGGGGGACACAGATACGCAGTATTTT. Protein sequence: CASSLGAPIAGDTDTQYF. The V gene is TRBV7-6, the J gene TRBJ2-3; 7 nucleotides match TRBD2. Losses at the gene ends were 1 base for V and 2 bases for J; bases not matched to a gene: 12. The CDR3 sequence is 18 residues long. Germline V gene data show CDR1 as SGHVS and CDR2 as FNYEAQ.

J is TRBJ2-3 and V is TRBV7-9; D may be TRBD2 (6 bases). Germline V lookup: CDR1 SEHNR, CDR2 FQNEAQ (reference sequence). V was shortened by 5 bases and J by 5 bases, with 17 bases between the two germline ends. CDR3 length: 15 amino acids. The CDR3 sequence is CASSLYREIGDTQYF. CDR3 nucleotide sequence: TGTGCCAGCAGCCTCTACCGGGAGATTGGAGATACGCAGTATTTT.

The chain joins TRBV2 to TRBJ2-3; TRBD1 matches at 7 bases. The CDR3 has 16 amino acids. The junction had 14 bases not matched to a gene; V was cut back by 5 bases and J by 6 bases. Per germline, CDR1 SNHLY and CDR2 FYNNEI. The CDR3 region is CASSNRDSPPGDTQYF. CDR3 nucleotides: TGTGCCAGCAGTAACCGGGACAGCCCTCCGGGGGATACGCAGTATTTT. The full variable domain, its missing parts supplied by reference TRBV2 and TRBJ2-3, is EPEVTQTPSHQVTQMGQEVILRCVPISNHLYFYWYRQILGQKVEFLVSFYNNEISEKSEIFDDQFSVERPDGSNFTLKIRSTKLEDSAMYFCASSNRDSPPGDTQYFGPGTRLTVL.

V usage is TRBV2 and J usage is TRBJ2-1, with TRBD2 matching over 12 bases. The germline V gene encodes CDR1 SNHLY and CDR2 FYNNEI. The V segment lost 6 bases and the J segment 5 bases; nucleotides outside the gene matches: 5. The CDR3 runs 15 residues. The CDR3 DNA reads TGTGCCAGCAGCGCTCCTAGCGGGGGGGACAATGAGCAGTTCTTC. This gives the protein CASSAPSGGDNEQFF.

The gene calls are TRBV3-1 and TRBJ1-5; 9 bases agree with TRBD1. The germline gives CDR1 LGHDT, CDR2 YNNKEL (reference sequence). The CDR3 consists of 15 residues. J gave up 8 bases and V 4 bases, and 9 bases lay outside the gene matches. CDR3 coding DNA: TGTGCCAGCAGCCCGGGGACAGGGTACGTCGAGCCCCAGCATTTT. Translation gives CASSPGTGYVEPQHF.

This clonotype was recorded only once. This chain links TRBV29-1 with TRBJ1-1; maybe TRBD1 (5 bases). The length of the CDR3 is 13 residues. Germline V gives CDR1 SQVTM, CDR2 ANQGSEA. Trimming cost V 3 bases and J 1 base, with 9 bases left between them. This CDR3 is CSVDRDQNTEAFF. The CDR3 DNA reads TGCAGCGTTGACAGGGACCAGAACACTGAAGCTTTCTTT. Full variable domain (remainder filled in from reference TRBV29-1 and TRBJ1-1): SAVISQKPSRDICQRGTSLTIQCQVDSQVTMMFWYRQQPGQSLTLIATANQGSEATYESGFVIDKFPISRPNLTFSTLTVSNMSPEDSSIYLCSVDRDQNTEAFFGQGTRLTVV.

V usage is TRBV19 and J usage is TRBJ2-3, with 9 bases fitting TRBD1. This CDR3 comprises 15 residues. Germline lookup yields CDR1 LNHDA and CDR2 SQIVND (reference sequence). The J segment lost 4 bases and the V segment lost 3 bases, leaving 5 bases of the junction unmatched. The CDR3 region has the DNA TGTGCCAGTAGTATCGGGACAGGGTCGGCAGATACGCAGTATTTT. Encoded protein: CASSIGTGSADTQYF.

With respect to this clonotype: One end of the junction fails to match germline, which may point to a read error. The chain is built from TRBV29-1 and TRBJ2-3, with 7 bases matching TRBD1. There are 13 residues in the CDR3. Per germline, CDR1 SQVTM and CDR2 ANQGSEA. CDR3 protein: CSVPGGGTDTQFF. DNA of the CDR3: TGCAGCGTCCCAGGGGGTGGCACAGATACGCAGTTTTTT.

This chain links TRBV28 with TRBJ2-7, with TRBD1 matching 7 bases. The CDR3 is 15 amino acids. The V segment lost 4 bases and the J segment 3 bases; nucleotides outside the gene matches: 9. Germline assignment: CDR1 MDHEN and CDR2 SYDVKM. The CDR3 loop is CASSSVFRQGYEQYF. The CDR3 DNA sequence: TGTGCCAGCAGTTCGGTATTCAGACAGGGCTACGAGCAGTACTTC.

The V and J genes are TRBV2 and TRBJ1-1; a possible D gene is TRBD1 (5 bases). CDR3 size: 13 residues. V lost 2 bases and J 11 bases, leaving 15 bases between the germline ends. Germline CDR1 reads SNHLY; CDR2 reads FYNNEI. The CDR3 DNA reads TGTGCCAGCAGTGAACGGGCAGGGCGGGACGCTTTCTTT. This sequence encodes CASSERAGRDAFF. The complete variable domain, with remaining parts taken from reference TRBV2 and TRBJ1-1, reads EPEVTQTPSHQVTQMGQEVILRCVPISNHLYFYWYRQILGQKVEFLVSFYNNEISEKSEIFDDQFSVERPDGSNFTLKIRSTKLEDSAMYFCASSERAGRDAFFGQGTRLTVV.

The CDR3 sequence is CASSEVAGAVDTEAFF. The CDR3 DNA reads as TGTGCCAGCAGTGAAGTAGCAGGGGCGGTTGACACTGAAGCTTTCTTT. V and J are TRBV6-1 and TRBJ1-1, with D possibly matching TRBD1 (6 bases). V lost 1 base and J lost 3, with 15 bases in between. Germline V gene data show CDR1 as MNHNS and CDR2 as SASEGT. The CDR3 sequence is 16 residues long.

The chain combines TRBV30 with TRBJ2-3; the D gene is possibly TRBD2 (6 bases). Germline V gene sequence: CDR1 GTSNPN, CDR2 SVGIG (reference sequence). The CDR3 covers 14 residues. Deletions cut 4 bases from V and 3 bases from J, with 14 bases between. The CDR3 loop is CAWIREFGTDTQYF. The CDR3 DNA reads TGTGCCTGGATTCGGGAGTTCGGTACAGATACGCAGTATTTT.

This chain uses TRBV20-1 with TRBJ2-7, with 9 bases matching TRBD2. The CDR3 runs 13 residues. Germline-derived CDR1 and CDR2 are DFQATT and SNEGSKA (reference sequence). After removal of 1 base from V and 3 bases from J, the junction contained 1 base not matched to a gene. The CDR3 DNA follows: TGCAGTGCTAGAGGGACTAGCGACTACGAGCAGTACTTC. This translates into CSARGTSDYEQYF.

This clonotype has just a few counts. This chain joins TRBV7-2 and TRBJ2-5; no firm D call. Trimming took 0 bases from V and 2 from J, leaving 13 bases between them. Germline lookup yields CDR1 SGHTA and CDR2 FQGNSA. This CDR3 comprises 16 residues. The CDR3 region has the DNA TGTGCCAGCAGCTTAGCGGCTATGAGAGAGCAAGAGACCCAGTACTTC. It codes for CASSLAAMREQETQYF.

The chain uses TRBV30 and TRBJ2-1, with a weak D call TRBD2 (6 bases). CDR1 and CDR2 from the germline V gene are GTSNPN and SVGIG (reference sequence). V was trimmed by 7 bases and J by 8 bases, leaving 21 bases between them. This CDR3 spans 14 amino acids. The CDR3 protein is CAFLRRLGVHEQFF. The CDR3 DNA reads as TGTGCCTTCCTTCGGCGACTAGGGGTTCATGAGCAGTTCTTC.

The V call is TRBV9, the J call TRBJ2-1, with a tentative D call TRBD2 (5 bases). This CDR3 has 14 amino acids. Germline CDR1 reads SGDLS; CDR2 reads YYNGEE. V was shortened by 0 bases and J by 8 bases, with 12 bases between the two germline ends. For the CDR3, the DNA is TGTGCCAGCAGCGTAGGGCTAGCCGGAGATGAGCAGTTCTTC. Amino acids: CASSVGLAGDEQFF.

A few counts support this clonotype. The rearrangement links TRBV7-6 to TRBJ2-5; the D is unclear. Germline lookup yields CDR1 SGHVS and CDR2 FNYEAQ. V lost 5 bases and J lost 11, with 9 bases in between. The CDR3 sequence is 10 residues long. CDR3 nucleotides: TGTGCCAGCAGCCCCGCGGAACAGTACTTC. Protein product: CASSPAEQYF.